This T cell receptor beta chain is from a study of tumor and adjacent non-tumor tissue in lung cancer. Overall study context: Patients comprised roughly 12 adenocarcinoma, 2 squamous cell carcinoma and 1 small cell lung cancer. Samples averaged about 4.2 million productive TCRbeta reads each.

No cell sorting was done before RNA was extracted from the tissue. Distant lung tissue was collected more than 3 cm away from the tumor edge. Study observations and caveats: Top 100 clones took a larger repertoire share in normal lung.

A note on this clonotype: The antigen remains undetermined. An end of the junction does not agree with germline; a read error may underlie this.

TCRbeta libraries were built with three rounds of nested PCR, modified from ARM-PCR. TCRdb used MiXCR to reprocess the multiplex PCR reads, holding one entry per CDR3 protein. The sample includes roughly 43,000 distinct CDR3 sequences, roughly 60% of them seen just once. This CDR3 has 13 residues. The chain joins TRBV12-3 or TRBV12-4 to TRBJ2-5; weak D call: TRBD1 (6 bases). The clonotype was recovered from a man aged 50 to 59 with non-small cell lung cancer. Source material: distant non-tumor lung tissue. The CDR3 DNA reads TGTACCAGCAGTACTAGAGGGGGAGAGACCCAATACTTC. Its translation is CTSSTRGGETQYF.